This section outlines one T cell receptor beta chain sequence together with its context. The entry originates in a study of technical replicates of blood from a few donors. The CDR3 extends over 14 amino acids. CDR1 and CDR2 from the germline V gene are SGHRS and YFSETQ. V lost 2 bases to trimming and J lost 7 bases, with 13 bases between them. Sequencing used immunoSEQ multiplex PCR; TCRdb keeps in-frame clones, though not all of them. Among roughly 64,000 clones, 75% to 90% were seen once, and the ten largest hold over 4.5%. The chain uses TRBV5-1 and TRBJ2-1, with D maybe TRBD2 (6 bases). The sample consisted of PBMCs. The source of this sequence is a human donor in good health. Some clones in this sample may be carry-over from other donors' samples. The CDR3 DNA is TGCGCCAGCAGCTTCAAGGGACTCCCAAATGAGCAGTTCTTC. Encoded protein: CASSFKGLPNEQFF.